The 27 T cell receptor beta chains given below trace back to one sample, sequenced in a study of cytotoxic CD8 clonotypes in ibrutinib-treated CLL. Using immunoSEQ multiplex PCR, the repertoire was profiled, and TCRdb retains in-frame clones only, with some absent. The sample lists tens of thousands of clones, 83% occurring once. Sequencing used PBMCs, obtained after 24 months of ibrutinib treatment. All receptors come from a human donor with chronic lymphocytic leukemia.

The chain links TRBV16 to TRBJ2-1; TRBD2 is a possible D gene (6 bases). V was trimmed by 0 bases and J by 3 bases, leaving 9 bases between them. Germline V gives CDR1 KGHSY, CDR2 FQNENV. The CDR3 runs to 15 residues. The CDR3 bases are TGTGCCAGCAGCCAATCCGGCGGGATCTACAATGAGCAGTTCTTC. It translates to CASSQSGGIYNEQFF.

The V gene is TRBV5-1, the J gene TRBJ2-1, with 10 positions matching TRBD1. J was trimmed by 6 bases and V by 0 bases; bases with no gene match: 6. This CDR3 spans 16 amino acids. Germline CDR1 SGHRS, CDR2 YFSETQ. For the CDR3, the DNA is TGCGCCAGCAGCTTGGCCGGGACAGGGGTTAGCAATGAGCAGTTCTTC. Translating gives CASSLAGTGVSNEQFF.

In its sample, this clone was seen once. Distinct nucleotide sequences in the sample also encode this CDR3. This rearrangement joins TRBV25-1 to TRBJ2-1; TRBD2 matches at 8 bases. V was clipped by 4 bases and J by 4 bases; unmatched bases: 6. This CDR3 contains 15 residues. Per the germline V gene, CDR1 is MGHDK and CDR2 is SYGVNS. The DNA of the CDR3 is TGTGCCAGCAGTGGTATTGAGCGGGGGTACAATGAGCAGTTCTTC. Protein: CASSGIERGYNEQFF.

This clone was counted once. This chain links TRBV4-2 with TRBJ2-7, with D tentatively TRBD2 (6 bases). Trimming took off 1 base at V and 0 bases at J, with 7 bases between the two ends. This CDR3 comprises 14 residues. In germline, CDR1 is LGHNA, CDR2 YNFKEQ. In DNA form, the CDR3 reads TGTGCCAGCAGCCAAGGAGCGGGCTCCTACGAGCAGTACTTC. This codes for CASSQGAGSYEQYF.

The J gene is TRBJ2-7, the V gene TRBV10-2; 10 nucleotides match TRBD1. J gave up 4 bases and V 8 bases, and 2 bases lay outside the gene matches. Germline CDR1 is WSHSY and CDR2 is SAAADI. The CDR3 is made up of 12 amino acids. DNA for the CDR3: TGCGCCAGCCGGACAGGGGGATACGAGCAGTACTTC. Its protein product is CASRTGGYEQYF.

V gene TRBV5-1 combines with J gene TRBJ2-7, with 7 bases identical to TRBD2. The CDR3 is made up of 16 amino acids. Germline lookup yields CDR1 SGHRS and CDR2 YFSETQ. Germline trimming cut 2 bases from V and 0 bases from J; bases unmatched to any gene: 8. The DNA of the CDR3 is TGCGCCAGCAGCTTCTCCGAGCGGGATAACTCCTACGAGCAGTACTTC. Translation gives CASSFSERDNSYEQYF.

The chain employs TRBV27 and TRBJ2-1, with D perhaps matching TRBD2 (6 bases). CDR3 size: 14 residues. Per germline, CDR1 MNHEY and CDR2 SMNVEV (reference sequence). V was shortened by 5 bases and J by 4 bases, with 12 bases between the two germline ends. CDR3 DNA: TGTGCCAGCAGTGGCGGGGTGCTTTACAATGAGCAGTTCTTC. The encoded protein is CASSGGVLYNEQFF.

V and J are TRBV7-9 and TRBJ1-4, with D perhaps matching TRBD1 (5 bases). This CDR3 spans 13 amino acids. From germline, CDR1 is SEHNR and CDR2 FQNEAQ (reference sequence). V was trimmed by 0 bases and J by 7 bases, leaving 6 bases between them. This CDR3 reads CASSLAGTEKLFF. The CDR3 nucleotides read TGTGCCAGCAGCTTAGCAGGGACTGAAAAACTGTTTTTT.

The gene calls are TRBV19 and TRBJ1-5; a weak D match, TRBD1 (6 bases). V was trimmed by 10 bases and J by 0 bases, leaving 19 bases between them. CDR3 length equals 16 residues. The germline CDR1 and CDR2 sequences are LNHDA and SQIVND (reference sequence). The CDR3, as DNA: TGTGCCACCTCGGACAGAGAATTCTATAGCAATCAGCCCCAGCATTTT. Amino acid sequence: CATSDREFYSNQPQHF. Full variable domain (outside the CDR3, taken from reference TRBV19 and TRBJ1-5): DGGITQSPKYLFRKEGQNVTLSCEQNLNHDAMYWYRQDPGQGLRLIYYSQIVNDFQKGDIAEGYSVSREKKESFPLTVTSAQKNPTAFYLCATSDREFYSNQPQHFGDGTRLSIL.

In this sample, this clone turned up once. This sequence joins TRBV28 and TRBJ1-5; 9 bases match TRBD1. V trimming: 3 bases; J trimming: 3 bases; junction bases outside the gene matches: 9. Germline V CDR1 and CDR2: MDHEN, SYDVKM. The CDR3 covers 17 residues. This CDR3 reads CASSFYRGTGSNQPQHF. Here the CDR3 DNA reads TGTGCCAGCAGTTTTTATCGGGGGACAGGGTCCAATCAGCCCCAGCATTTT.

This rearrangement joins TRBV4-2 to TRBJ1-1; perhaps TRBD1 as D (6 bases). V shed 0 bases and J shed 5 bases, with 25 bases lying between them. CDR1 is LGHNA and CDR2 is YNFKEQ in the germline V gene. CDR3 size: 19 residues. This chain's CDR3 is CASSQDYGQSYRLGTEAFF. The DNA for the CDR3 is TGTGCCAGCAGCCAAGATTACGGACAGTCCTACCGTTTAGGGACTGAAGCTTTCTTT.

Here the CDR3 DNA reads TGTGCCAGCTCACCTCTAGCGGGAGGACCGCGCCTCGAGCAGTACTTC. Its translation: CASSPLAGGPRLEQYF. The chain recombines TRBV18 with TRBJ2-7; 11 bases line up with TRBD2. After removal of 3 bases from V and 6 bases from J, the junction contained 10 bases not matched to a gene. This CDR3 is built from 16 residues. Germline loops: CDR1 KGHSH, CDR2 LQKENI. Full variable domain (missing parts from reference TRBV18 and TRBJ2-7): NAGVMQNPRHLVRRRGQEARLRCSPMKGHSHVYWYRQLPEEGLKFMVYLQKENIIDESGMPKERFSAEFPKEGPSILRIQQVVRGDSAAYFCASSPLAGGPRLEQYFGPGTRLTVT.

The chain couples TRBV5-1 to TRBJ1-1; 8 nucleotides align to TRBD1. V trimming: 5 bases; J trimming: 5 bases; junction bases outside the gene matches: 8. CDR1 is SGHRS, CDR2 YFSETQ, per germline. CDR3 length: 14 residues. This CDR3 is CASRPGTGITEAFF. CDR3 DNA: TGCGCCAGCAGACCGGGGACAGGTATAACTGAAGCTTTCTTT.

The rearrangement joins TRBV27 to TRBJ1-4; D is perhaps TRBD1 (6 bases). The CDR3 covers 15 residues. The germline V and J ends were trimmed by 3 bases and 3 bases, with 11 bases remaining between them. Germline CDR1 and CDR2: MNHEY and SMNVEV (reference sequence). The CDR3, as DNA: TGTGCCAGCAGTTTTTTGACAGGCCCTAATGAAAAACTGTTTTTT. Translated, it gives CASSFLTGPNEKLFF.

The chain employs TRBV9 and TRBJ2-7; D is undetermined. V was shortened by 3 bases and J by 1 base, with 14 bases between the two germline ends. Germline loops: CDR1 SGDLS, CDR2 YYNGEE. This CDR3 contains 15 residues. The CDR3 region has the DNA TGTGCCAGCAGCGCCGGTACGGGTGGTTCCTACGAGCAGTACTTC. Residues: CASSAGTGGSYEQYF.

CDR3 sequence reads: CASSEGLAGAWNEQFF. The CDR3, as DNA: TGTGCCAGCAGTGAAGGACTAGCGGGAGCCTGGAATGAGCAGTTCTTC. The V gene is TRBV6-1, the J gene TRBJ2-1, with 12 bases that match TRBD2. CDR1 is MNHNS and CDR2 is SASEGT in the germline V gene. Trimming removed 1 base from V and 7 bases from J; junction bases left unmatched: 5. CDR3 length: 16 amino acids.

CDR3 amino acids: CASSQGGSNQPQHF. DNA for the CDR3: TGTGCCAGCAGCCAGGGAGGAAGCAATCAGCCCCAGCATTTT. This sequence joins TRBV5-4 and TRBJ1-5, with D perhaps TRBD1 (5 bases). The CDR3 is made up of 14 amino acids. The V gene's germline CDR1 is SGHNT and CDR2 YYREEE (reference sequence). V lost 4 bases and J lost 1, with 9 bases in between.

This chain's CDR3 is CASSYSRGAGTEAFF. The CDR3 coding sequence is TGTGCCAGCAGTTACTCTCGGGGGGCTGGCACTGAAGCTTTCTTT. The gene calls are TRBV6-5 and TRBJ1-1; TRBD1 is a possible D gene (6 bases). The germline V gene encodes CDR1 MNHEY and CDR2 SVGAGI. This CDR3 has 15 residues. Trimming pared 0 bases from V and 4 bases from J, leaving 12 bases between.

The J gene is TRBJ2-1, the V gene TRBV29-1, with 8 bases that match TRBD2. The germline V gene encodes CDR1 SQVTM and CDR2 ANQGSEA. V trimming: 3 bases; J trimming: 4 bases; junction bases outside the gene matches: 11. This CDR3 contains 16 residues. The CDR3 reads CSVDDLAGSRYNEQFF. The CDR3 DNA sequence: TGCAGCGTTGATGACCTAGCGGGTTCGAGGTACAATGAGCAGTTCTTC.

In regard to this clone: Its ends do not fully match the called genes, so a read error is possible. The V call is TRBV2, the J call TRBJ1-1; TRBD1 might be the D (5 bases). CDR1 is SNHLY, CDR2 FYNNEI, per germline. The CDR3 is 12 residues long. The CDR3 nucleotides are TGCGGGAGTGGGGGAGGGGCCACTGAAGCTTTCTTT. Residues: CGSGGGATEAFF.

This chain joins TRBV18 and TRBJ2-7; D is uncertain. CDR1 is KGHSH and CDR2 is LQKENI in the germline V gene. The CDR3 extends over 15 amino acids. V lost 3 bases and J 2 bases, leaving 14 bases between the germline ends. The CDR3 DNA follows: TGTGCCAGCTCACCTACAGCAGACCAAACCTACGAGCAGTACTTC. Its translation: CASSPTADQTYEQYF. Full variable domain (missing parts from reference TRBV18 and TRBJ2-7): NAGVMQNPRHLVRRRGQEARLRCSPMKGHSHVYWYRQLPEEGLKFMVYLQKENIIDESGMPKERFSAEFPKEGPSILRIQQVVRGDSAAYFCASSPTADQTYEQYFGPGTRLTVT.

The chain couples TRBV11-2 to TRBJ2-1; 8 nucleotides agree with TRBD2. The V and J ends lost 1 base and 9 bases, in that order; junction bases with no gene match: 5. There are 14 residues in the CDR3. CDR1 is SGHAT, CDR2 FQNNGV, per germline. The CDR3 reads CASSLAGGNSEQFF. As DNA, the CDR3 is TGTGCCAGCAGCTTAGCGGGAGGGAACAGTGAGCAGTTCTTC.

The rearrangement joins TRBV4-3 to TRBJ2-3; TRBD1 might be the D (6 bases). With 1 base removed from V and 6 bases from J, the gap between germline ends came to 8 bases. CDR3 length equals 13 residues. Germline V CDR1 and CDR2: LGHNA, YSLEER. Here the CDR3 DNA reads TGCGCCAGCAGCCAAGCAGGGGCGGATACGCAGTATTTT. It encodes CASSQAGADTQYF.

The chain joins TRBV6-4 to TRBJ2-3, with D possibly being TRBD1 or TRBD2 (5 bases each). The CDR3 covers 12 residues. Germline CDR1 and CDR2: MRHNA and SNTAGT. Trimming took 4 bases from V and 8 from J, leaving 10 bases between them. CDR3: CASSAGGGTQYF. The CDR3 region has the DNA TGTGCCAGCAGTGCCGGTGGGGGTACGCAGTATTTT.

This chain connects TRBV2 to TRBJ1-5, with 7 bases matching TRBD1. The CDR3 has 14 residues. V gave up 6 bases and J gave up 4 bases; unmatched junction bases: 6. Per germline, CDR1 SNHLY and CDR2 FYNNEI. The CDR3 DNA sequence: TGTGCCAGCAGCATCGGGACAGCTAATCAGCCCCAGCATTTT. The encoded protein is CASSIGTANQPQHF.

This clone was recorded once. The CDR3 loop is CASSLRREVNTGELFF. CDR3 bases: TGCGCCAGCAGCTTACGGCGAGAGGTGAACACCGGGGAGCTGTTTTTT. The chain links TRBV5-1 to TRBJ2-2; D is ambiguous. This CDR3 spans 16 amino acids. In germline, CDR1 is SGHRS, CDR2 YFSETQ. Deletions cut 2 bases from V and 1 base from J, with 12 bases between.

The chain is built from TRBV9 and TRBJ2-7, with D unresolved. This CDR3 has 11 residues. Trimming pared 0 bases from V and 3 bases from J, leaving 1 base between. Germline V CDR1 and CDR2: SGDLS, YYNGEE. DNA for the CDR3: TGTGCCAGCAGCGTAGTCTACGAGCAGTACTTC. Translated, it gives CASSVVYEQYF.